The clone carrying this TCR beta chain was counted a few times. Its target is unknown. V dropped 3 bases and J dropped 7 bases, with 16 bases sitting between them. Germline loops: CDR1 SGHRS, CDR2 YFSETQ. This CDR3 spans 14 amino acids. These data come from a study of cytomegalovirus exposure and HLA in healthy donors. The PCR ran on 60 Vbeta and 13 Jbeta primers. Profiled with immunoSEQ multiplex PCR; TCRdb holds only in-frame clones, not every one. This repertoire shows just under 250,000 clones, roughly 87% found once; its top ten account for 4.5% to 6%. Study outcomes and limitations: In a later analysis, compared with equally common non-associated chains, HLA-associated beta chains were more expanded.

The TCR comes from a woman aged 40-49 years in good health and CMV-seropositive. The V gene is TRBV5-1, the J gene TRBJ1-2, with D uncertain. The sample consisted of PBMCs. The CDR3 DNA sequence: TGCGCCAGCAGCTACCTCGGAGGAGAGGGTGGCTACACCTTC. Protein: CASSYLGGEGGYTF.